Given below is one T cell receptor (beta chain) in context. This clonotype occurred many times. The antigen this receptor binds is unknown. No much larger clone is present one base from it, and per-base qualities are unavailable. The data were obtained in a study of T cell repertoires in cytomegalovirus infection (dated by TCRdb to about 2019). Study-level background: Donor HLA type was relevant to the analysis, as public TCR beta signatures indicated carriage of CMV infection together with the matching HLA type.

The sample was run on an Illumina HiSeq 1500. TCRdb redid the processing of the public reads, applying fastp at Q25 and MiXCR, and retained in-frame beta chains. For every CDR3 protein sequence, its rows merge into one entry that carries the most common genes and DNA. The sample profile shows tens of thousands of distinct CDR3 sequences; under 5% of them were found once. The top ten clones comprise about 22% of the sample. The full study reports these points: The ex vivo response was dominated by HLA-C-restricted CMV-specific TCR beta clonotypes, which also provided the single most frequent clonotype in two of eight donors. In both this cohort and an independent cohort of a few hundred donors, the cumulative frequency of public TCR beta family members distinguished carriers of CMV infection plus the relevant HLA type.

This receptor was identified in a human donor in good health (CMV status not recorded). Some clones in this sample may be carry-over from other donors' samples. The source material was PBMCs.

Read as DNA, the sequence is TGTGCCAGCACGGGGCCGGGACAGCTTGTGCCCCTCCACTTT. Translated, it reads CASTGPGQLVPLHF. The sequence links TRBV28 to TRBJ1-6, with 7 bases aligning to TRBD1. The CDR3 holds 14 amino acids from the cysteine to the phenylalanine. Of the read, only the CDR3 DNA is kept; its 42 bases are in frame from base 1. CDR1 and CDR2 were assigned from the germline V gene as MDHEN and SYDVKM. Germline trimming: 7 bases from V, 13 bases from J; junction bases outside gene matches: 13.